This is a list of T cell receptor beta chains from one sample in a study of control samples from healthy donors and cancer patients. Generated by immunoSEQ multiplex PCR, the TCRdb table keeps only in-frame clones and is missing some. Altogether about 150,000 clones are present, approximately 94% being singletons, with the ten largest covering approximately 1.5%. Specimen: blood. The receptors shown here come from a woman aged 18-29 years in good health. Each CDR3 is given with its conserved first and last residue. The D gene is left open where the match is weak. Clone size, where shown, is once, few, many, or a class for clones that have expanded.

TRBV7-2	NA	12	TRBJ1-2	NA	CASSDRTGSYTF	TGTGCCAGCAGCGATCGGACGGGGAGCTACACCTTC
TRBV3-1/TRBV3-2	NA	12	TRBJ2-1	NA	CASSQVANEQFF	TGTGCCAGCAGCCAAGTGGCGAATGAGCAGTTCTTC
TRBV24-1	NA	13	TRBJ2-1	NA	CATSDLADNEQFF	TGTGCCACCAGTGATTTGGCCGACAATGAGCAGTTCTTC
TRBV9	NA	16	TRBJ2-5	TRBD2	CASSSSGGRARETQYF	TGTGCCAGCAGCTCATCCGGCGGGAGGGCCAGGGAGACCCAGTACTTC
TRBV24-1	NA	17	TRBJ1-3	TRBD1	CATSDSRTGTNGNTIYF	TGTGCCACCAGTGATTCCCGGACAGGGACAAATGGAAACACCATATATTTT
TRBV28	NA	13	TRBJ1-2	NA	CASSLKVPYGYTF	TGTGCCAGCAGTTTAAAGGTTCCTTATGGCTACACCTTC
TRBV7-8	once	18	TRBJ1-5	NA	CASSLAKGTEDPNQPQHF	TGTGCCAGCAGCTTAGCGAAGGGGACGGAGGACCCCAATCAGCCCCAGCATTTT
TRBV11-2	once	18	TRBJ2-7	TRBD2	CASSLPLGRWGGSYEQYF	TGTGCCAGCAGCTTACCTCTCGGGAGATGGGGGGGCTCCTACGAGCAGTACTTC
TRBV24-1	NA	13	TRBJ2-1	NA	CATSRQGFDEQFF	TGTGCCACCAGTAGGCAGGGATTCGATGAGCAGTTCTTC
TRBV10-3	NA	10	TRBJ1-2	TRBD1	CATGDSGYTF	TGTGCCACCGGGGACAGCGGCTACACCTTC
TRBV6-5	NA	15	TRBJ1-4	NA	CASTLLQGPSEKLFF	TGTGCCAGCACCCTATTACAGGGCCCAAGCGAAAAACTGTTTTTT
TRBV7-2	NA	16	TRBJ2-5	TRBD2	CASSLQPSGIMETQYF	TGTGCCAGCAGCTTACAGCCTAGCGGGATTATGGAGACCCAGTACTTC
TRBV6-1	NA	12	TRBJ1-1	NA	CASSERGTEAFF	TGTGCCAGCAGTGAAAGGGGGACTGAAGCTTTCTTT